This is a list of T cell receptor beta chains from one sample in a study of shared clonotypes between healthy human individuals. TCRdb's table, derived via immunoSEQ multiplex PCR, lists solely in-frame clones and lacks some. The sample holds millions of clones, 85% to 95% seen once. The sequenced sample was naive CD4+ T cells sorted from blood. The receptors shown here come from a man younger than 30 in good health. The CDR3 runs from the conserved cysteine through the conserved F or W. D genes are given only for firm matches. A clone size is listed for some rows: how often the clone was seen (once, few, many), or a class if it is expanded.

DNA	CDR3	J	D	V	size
TGTGCCAGCAGCTTAGTTCGGGGGAGTGAAAGAACCGGGGAGCTGTTTTTT	CASSLVRGSERTGELFF	TRBJ2-2	NA	TRBV11-3	once
TGTGCCAGCAGCTTAGGCGGGGTCGGCCTTACAATGAAAAGCGGGCAGTTCTTC	CASSLGGVGLTMKSGQFF	TRBJ2-1	NA	TRBV7-2	once
TGTGCCAGCAGCGTTAGGTGGGGCGAGGGTGAAGCTTTCTTT	CASSVRWGEGEAFF	TRBJ1-1	NA	TRBV7-8	NA
TGTGCCTGGAAGCGGAACTCTGGGGCCAACGTCCTGACTTTC	CAWKRNSGANVLTF	TRBJ2-6	NA	TRBV30	NA
TGTGCCAGCCGTCCCGGGACAGGGTTGAAGAACACTGAAGCTTTCTTT	CASRPGTGLKNTEAFF	TRBJ1-1	TRBD1	TRBV28	once
TGCGCCAGCAGTGAGGAAGCGGGACCGTTGTACTTC	CASSEEAGPLYF	TRBJ2-7	TRBD2	TRBV10-1	NA
TGTGCCAGCAGCTTGGAAGGTAGCCTGAACACCGGGGAGCTGTTTTTT	CASSLEGSLNTGELFF	TRBJ2-2	NA	TRBV5-4	NA
TGCGCCAGCAGCCAAGAAGGAGCGGGAGGGCTCCCCGGGGAGCTGTTTTTT	CASSQEGAGGLPGELFF	TRBJ2-2	TRBD2	TRBV4-1	NA
TGTGCCAGCAGTGCAACAGGATCGGGACAGGGGGACAATGAGCAGTTCTTC	CASSATGSGQGDNEQFF	TRBJ2-1	TRBD1	TRBV2	NA
TGTGCCAGCAGTTTCCCCCAGGGGGAACAAGGCTACACCTTC	CASSFPQGEQGYTF	TRBJ1-2	TRBD1	TRBV28	NA
TGTGCCAGCAGCTACGGTGGGCTAGCGGGAGGGCCGGCGGGGTACGAGCAGTACTTC	CASSYGGLAGGPAGYEQYF	TRBJ2-7	TRBD2	TRBV7-2	NA
TGTGCCAGCAGCGTGACAGGGGGTTCGAGCACCGGGGAGCTGTTTTTT	CASSVTGGSSTGELFF	TRBJ2-2	TRBD1	TRBV11-2	once
TGTGCCAGCTCGGGCGATACTAACTATGGCTACACCTTC	CASSGDTNYGYTF	TRBJ1-2	NA	TRBV18	many
TGTGCCAGCAGCTGGGGACAGGGGATTGTGACCCAGTACTTC	CASSWGQGIVTQYF	TRBJ2-5	TRBD1	TRBV11-2	NA
TGCGCCAGCAGCCAAGAAGTCGGGGAGCAGTACTTC	CASSQEVGEQYF	TRBJ2-7	NA	TRBV4-1	NA
TGTGCCAGCAGCCCCGAAAGCACCGGGGAGCTGTTTTTT	CASSPESTGELFF	TRBJ2-2	NA	TRBV7-3	NA